Listed below are T cell receptor beta chains from one sample, sequenced in a study of cytomegalovirus exposure and HLA in healthy donors. Method: immunoSEQ multiplex PCR; TCRdb's copy keeps in-frame clones and lacks some. The sample has about 160,000 clones, 80% to 85% seen once. The material sequenced was PBMCs. Receptor source: a male donor in good health and CMV-seropositive. The CDR3 runs from the conserved cysteine through the conserved F or W. A D gene is named only where the DNA matches it firmly. Only part of the rows carry a size: once, few, many, or a class if the clone is expanded.

v_call	j_call	clone_size	d_call	cdr3_aa	cdr3_nt
TRBV7-2	TRBJ2-7	once	.	CASSFSESSYEQYF	TGTGCCAGCAGCTTCAGCGAGAGCTCCTACGAGCAGTACTTC
TRBV6-6	TRBJ2-3	many	.	CASSYGGLPTDTQYF	TGTGCCAGCAGTTACGGTGGGCTTCCCACAGATACGCAGTATTTT
TRBV5-1	TRBJ1-2	.	TRBD1	CASRTGTGVRYGYTF	TGCGCCAGCAGGACCGGGACAGGGGTGCGCTATGGCTACACCTTC
TRBV7-6	TRBJ2-5	.	.	CASSLNGQGGSETQYF	TGTGCCAGCAGCCTCAATGGACAGGGCGGGAGTGAGACCCAGTACTTC
TRBV7-2	TRBJ2-5	.	.	CASSDRGGATQETQYF	TGTGCCAGCAGCGATAGGGGGGGGGCCACCCAAGAGACCCAGTACTTC
TRBV28	TRBJ2-1	.	.	CASKGGSDYNEQFF	TGTGCCAGCAAAGGCGGTAGCGACTACAATGAGCAGTTCTTC
TRBV11-2	TRBJ1-1	once	.	CASSLQGRTEAFF	TGTGCCAGCAGCTTACAGGGTAGGACTGAAGCTTTCTTT
TRBV7-9	TRBJ2-3	.	.	CASSPTRRQGTDTQYF	TGTGCCAGCAGCCCAACGAGGAGACAGGGCACAGATACGCAGTATTTT
TRBV19	TRBJ2-3	few	.	CASSRPGMGTDTQYF	TGTGCCAGTAGTAGGCCAGGGATGGGGACAGATACGCAGTATTTT
TRBV18	TRBJ2-4	.	.	CASSSQDSAAKNIQYF	TGTGCCAGCTCATCCCAAGACAGTGCAGCCAAAAACATTCAGTACTTC
TRBV6-6	TRBJ2-2	.	TRBD1	CASSYGTGVNTGELFF	TGTGCCAGCAGTTACGGGACAGGAGTGAACACCGGGGAGCTGTTTTTT
TRBV11-2	TRBJ1-4	once	TRBD1	CASSRGTANEKLFF	TGTGCCAGCAGCCGGGGGACAGCTAATGAAAAACTGTTTTTT
TRBV30	TRBJ2-7	.	TRBD2	CAWSFSRTSGSPYEQYF	TGTGCCTGGAGTTTTTCCCGGACTAGCGGGAGTCCCTACGAGCAGTACTTC
TRBV7-2	TRBJ1-4	.	TRBD1	CASSLDRGAYEKLFF	TGTGCCAGCAGCTTAGACAGGGGGGCATATGAAAAACTGTTTTTT
TRBV9	TRBJ2-5	.	.	CASSASGNQETQYF	TGTGCCAGCAGCGCCAGCGGCAACCAAGAGACCCAGTACTTC
TRBV15	TRBJ2-5	.	TRBD1	CATSARTGDRTQETQYF	TGTGCCACCAGCGCCCGGACAGGGGATCGCACACAAGAGACCCAGTACTTC
TRBV19	TRBJ2-5	.	TRBD2	CASSPSGTTPMQTQYF	TGTGCCAGTAGTCCGAGTGGGACTACCCCAATGCAGACCCAGTACTTC
TRBV10-3	TRBJ2-7	.	TRBD2	CAISGRTSGGSYEQYF	TGTGCCATCAGTGGGAGGACTAGCGGTGGCTCCTACGAGCAGTACTTC
TRBV27	TRBJ1-1	.	TRBD1	CASNWGQRMNTEAFF	TGTGCCAGCAACTGGGGACAGCGCATGAACACTGAAGCTTTCTTT
TRBV14	TRBJ2-5	once	TRBD1	CASSQPGQGMKTQYF	TGTGCCAGCAGCCAGCCGGGACAGGGGATGAAGACCCAGTACTTC